One sample yielded the 18 T cell receptor beta chains listed below, sequenced in a study of blood T cell repertoires in COVID-19. Clones were read by immunoSEQ multiplex PCR, and TCRdb kept only the in-frame ones, dropping some. The table records a few hundred thousand clones, 70% to 85% of them present only once. The specimen sequenced was peripheral blood. The receptors here all came from a human donor with COVID-19, enrolled during active disease. The donor label of this sample is uncertain.

The chain recombines TRBV6-5 with TRBJ2-7; 7 bases are shared with TRBD1. This CDR3 contains 14 residues. Germline V CDR1 and CDR2: MNHEY, SVGAGI. After removal of 7 bases from V and 4 bases from J, the junction contained 10 bases not matched to a gene. Here the CDR3 reads CASIPGTAWYEQYF. The CDR3, as DNA: TGTGCCAGCATCCCGGGGACAGCCTGGTACGAGCAGTACTTC.

The chain combines TRBV19 with TRBJ1-5; tentatively, D is TRBD1 (6 bases). This CDR3 contains 14 residues. The germline CDR1 and CDR2 sequences are LNHDA and SQIVND (reference sequence). Between the trimmed V and J ends, which lost 4 bases and 7 bases, there was a span of 14 bases. The CDR3 here is CASSKGQGIQPQHF. DNA for the CDR3: TGTGCCAGTAGTAAGGGGCAGGGGATACAGCCCCAGCATTTT.

The V call is TRBV5-1, the J call TRBJ1-1, with a possible D match to TRBD1 (6 bases). The CDR3 length is 14 residues. V was shortened by 4 bases and J by 4 bases, with 14 bases between the two germline ends. Germline V gives CDR1 SGHRS, CDR2 YFSETQ. The CDR3 here is CASSLAEGGTEAFF. The DNA for the CDR3 is TGCGCCAGCAGCCTAGCAGAAGGGGGCACTGAAGCTTTCTTT. The entire variable domain, with the rest obtained from reference TRBV5-1 and TRBJ1-1, is as follows: KAGVTQTPRYLIKTRGQQVTLSCSPISGHRSVSWYQQTPGQGLQFLFEYFSETQRNKGNFPGRFSGRQFSNSRSEMNVSTLELGDSALYLCASSLAEGGTEAFFGQGTRLTVV.

Only a few counts were recorded for this clone. The V call is TRBV7-3, the J call TRBJ2-1; perhaps TRBD1 as D (6 bases). The germline CDR1 and CDR2 sequences are SGHTA and FQGTGA. V shed 0 bases and J shed 10 bases, with 13 bases lying between them. The length of the CDR3 is 14 residues. CDR3 bases: TGTGCCAGCAGCTTAACGGTCAGGGGCGGCGAGCAGTTCTTC. Translating gives CASSLTVRGGEQFF.

This clone appeared a single time. J is TRBJ2-6 and V is TRBV18; 9 bases align to TRBD1. The length of the CDR3 is 17 residues. CDR1 KGHSH and CDR2 LQKENI come from the germline V gene. Germline trimming cut 5 bases from V and 0 bases from J; bases unmatched to any gene: 5. DNA for the CDR3: TGTGCCAGCTCAATGGGACAGGGTGACTCTGGGGCCAACGTCCTGACTTTC. Encoded protein: CASSMGQGDSGANVLTF.

There are a few counts of this clone. The chain recombines TRBV7-3 with TRBJ1-1; 8 nucleotides agree with TRBD1. CDR1 is SGHTA and CDR2 is FQGTGA in the germline V gene. J was trimmed by 12 bases and V by 1 base; bases with no gene match: 7. This CDR3 region has 13 residues. CDR3 nucleotide sequence: TGTGCCAGCAGCTTAAGACAGGGGATAGTGACTTTCTTT. Encoded protein: CASSLRQGIVTFF.

The chain recombines TRBV6-1 with TRBJ1-5, with D possibly matching TRBD1 (5 bases). Between the trimmed V and J ends, which lost 3 bases and 5 bases, there was a span of 14 bases. Germline CDR1 reads MNHNS; CDR2 reads SASEGT. The CDR3 is 15 residues long. The CDR3 here is CASSEAGKVYQPQHF. CDR3 coding DNA: TGTGCCAGCAGTGAGGCAGGGAAAGTTTATCAGCCCCAGCATTTT.

This chain connects TRBV30 to TRBJ2-3; tentatively, D is TRBD2 (6 bases). This CDR3 is 17 amino acids long. Trimming cost V 0 bases and J 3 bases, with 19 bases left between them. Germline loops: CDR1 GTSNPN, CDR2 SVGIG (reference sequence). CDR3 sequence (DNA): TGTGCCTGGAGTGTAGGGCGGGGCCCTTGGGGGACAGATACGCAGTATTTT. Amino acid sequence: CAWSVGRGPWGTDTQYF.

In DNA, the CDR3 is TGTGCCATCCAGTTGAATCTGAACACTGAAGCTTTCTTT. It codes for CAIQLNLNTEAFF. This chain uses TRBV10-3 with TRBJ1-1, with D unclear. Looked up from germline, CDR1 is ENHRY and CDR2 is SYGVKD. The CDR3 spans 13 residues. V was clipped by 8 bases and J by 0 bases, with 10 bases between them.

The chain links TRBV28 to TRBJ1-1, with a possible D match to TRBD1 (6 bases). The CDR3 sequence is 14 residues long. V dropped 3 bases and J dropped 3 bases, with 11 bases sitting between them. CDR1 is MDHEN, CDR2 SYDVKM, per germline. This CDR3 reads CASSFDRTYTEAFF. In DNA, the CDR3 is TGTGCCAGCAGTTTCGACAGGACGTACACTGAAGCTTTCTTT.

The genes are TRBV19 and TRBJ2-2, with TRBD2 matching 11 bases. Per the germline V gene, CDR1 is LNHDA and CDR2 is SQIVND (reference sequence). This CDR3 has 16 amino acids. V was clipped by 6 bases and J by 3 bases; unmatched bases: 6. Here the CDR3 reads CASSSISGRDTGELFF. The DNA of the CDR3 is TGTGCCAGTAGCTCAATTAGCGGGAGGGACACCGGGGAGCTGTTTTTT.

The J gene is TRBJ1-1, the V gene TRBV27, with 8 bases aligning to TRBD1. Germline values: CDR1 MNHEY, CDR2 SMNVEV (reference sequence). V shed 4 bases, J shed 2 bases, and the junction held 6 bases outside the gene matches. The length of the CDR3 is 15 residues. The CDR3: CASSSPGGGNTEAFF. As DNA, the CDR3 is TGTGCCAGCAGTTCCCCAGGGGGCGGAAACACTGAAGCTTTCTTT.

A note on this clone: The sample has other DNA sequences that encode this CDR3 too. V usage is TRBV28 and J usage is TRBJ1-1; D is undetermined. The V end lost 8 bases, the J end lost 2 bases, and 9 bases lay between the germline ends. The V gene's germline CDR1 is MDHEN and CDR2 SYDVKM. This CDR3 is 12 amino acids long. CDR3: CASRGPNTEAFF. CDR3 coding DNA: TGTGCCAGCCGTGGGCCAAACACTGAAGCTTTCTTT.

The chain recombines TRBV7-9 with TRBJ2-3, with 8 bases lining up with TRBD1. Trimming at V came to 8 bases and at J to 2 bases, leaving 3 bases not matched to a gene. CDR3 length equals 13 residues. Germline V gene sequence: CDR1 SEHNR, CDR2 FQNEAQ (reference sequence). CDR3 nucleotide sequence: TGTGCCAGCCGGACAGGGAACACAGATACGCAGTATTTT. This translates into CASRTGNTDTQYF. Full variable domain (outside the CDR3, taken from reference TRBV7-9 and TRBJ2-3): DTGVSQNPRHKITKRGQNVTFRCDPISEHNRLYWYRQTLGQGPEFLTYFQNEAQLEKSRLLSDRFSAERPKGSFSTLEIQRTEQGDSAMYLCASRTGNTDTQYFGPGTRLTVL.

V is TRBV27 and J is TRBJ1-6, with 11 bases matching TRBD1. V lost 4 bases to trimming and J lost 9 bases; unmatched junction nucleotides: 8. The CDR3 covers 16 residues. The germline CDR1 and CDR2 sequences are MNHEY and SMNVEV (reference sequence). CDR3 nucleotide sequence: TGTGCCAGCAGTTCATGGGGACAGGGGGGAAGTTCACCCCTCCACTTT. Amino acids: CASSSWGQGGSSPLHF.

The CDR3 is CASRGPIAAYEQYF. In DNA, the CDR3 is TGTGCCAGCAGGGGGCCCATAGCGGCCTACGAGCAGTACTTC. The chain recombines TRBV2 with TRBJ2-7; perhaps TRBD2 as D (6 bases). The CDR3 contains 14 residues. V shed 6 bases and J shed 2 bases, with 14 bases lying between them. CDR1 and CDR2 (germline): SNHLY, FYNNEI.

This clone occurred once. The chain is built from TRBV28 and TRBJ2-6, with TRBD2 identical over 7 bases. Germline V CDR1 and CDR2: MDHEN, SYDVKM. The CDR3 extends over 14 amino acids. Germline trimming cut 6 bases from V and 7 bases from J; bases unmatched to any gene: 6. CDR3 coding DNA: TGTGCCAGCAGCGGGGGGTTCGGAGCCAACGTCCTGACTTTC. This sequence encodes CASSGGFGANVLTF.

V and J are TRBV19 and TRBJ1-4, with TRBD1 matching over 9 bases. The CDR3 spans 17 residues. Germline CDR1 is LNHDA and CDR2 is SQIVND (reference sequence). Trimming at V came to 5 bases and at J to 2 bases, leaving 9 bases not matched to a gene. CDR3 nucleotides: TGTGCCAGTAGTCCTTGGACAGGGGTAGCGACTAATGAAAAACTGTTTTTT. This codes for CASSPWTGVATNEKLFF. Drawing the rest from reference TRBV19 and TRBJ1-4, the complete variable domain is DGGITQSPKYLFRKEGQNVTLSCEQNLNHDAMYWYRQDPGQGLRLIYYSQIVNDFQKGDIAEGYSVSREKKESFPLTVTSAQKNPTAFYLCASSPWTGVATNEKLFFGSGTQLSVL.